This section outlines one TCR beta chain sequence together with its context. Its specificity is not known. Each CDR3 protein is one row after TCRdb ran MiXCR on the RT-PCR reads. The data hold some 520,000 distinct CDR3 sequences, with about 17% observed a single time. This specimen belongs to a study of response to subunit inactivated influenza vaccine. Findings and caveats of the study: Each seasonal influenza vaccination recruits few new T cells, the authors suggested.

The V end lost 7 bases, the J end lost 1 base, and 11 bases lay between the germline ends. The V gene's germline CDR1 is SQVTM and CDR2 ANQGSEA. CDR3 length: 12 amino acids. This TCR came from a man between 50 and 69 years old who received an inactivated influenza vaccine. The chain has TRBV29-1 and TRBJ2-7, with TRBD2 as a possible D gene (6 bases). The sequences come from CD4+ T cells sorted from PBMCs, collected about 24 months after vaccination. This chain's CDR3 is CSAGSGSYEQYF. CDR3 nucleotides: TGCAGCGCCGGGAGTGGGTCCTACGAGCAGTACTTC.